Sequencing of this T cell receptor beta chain was carried out in a study of shared clonotypes between healthy human individuals. TCRdb keeps only in-frame clones here, not all; method: immunoSEQ multiplex PCR. The profile shows around 2,000,000 clones, 90% to 95% of them singletons. The sample holds a few counts of this clone. The antigen is not known. Other DNA variants within this sample encode the same CDR3. Points from the study as a whole: Only blood was sampled, and tissue TCR repertoires likely differ from blood ones.

Looked up from germline, CDR1 is SGHRS and CDR2 is YFSETQ. Trimming cost V 3 bases and J 2 bases, with 2 bases left between them. This CDR3 region has 11 residues. It was CD45RO-negative cells, positively selected for CCR7, that made up naive CD8 cells, with terminally differentiated effector memory CD45RA+ cells excluded. The chain uses TRBV5-1 and TRBJ1-1, with D unresolved. This receptor was obtained from a man aged 18 to 29 in good health. Some clones in this sample may be carry-over from other donors' samples. Material for sequencing was naive CD8+ T cells from PBMCs. CDR3 in amino acids: CASSSNTEAFF. The CDR3 DNA sequence: TGCGCCAGCAGCTCTAACACTGAAGCTTTCTTT.